This TCR beta chain is drawn from a study of blood T cells in healthy people across ages. A few counts support this clonotype. The authors ran a second PCR of roughly 6 to 12 cycles using a sample-barcoded 5' primer and a J-beta primer mix. TCRdb itself ran the 5' RACE reads through MiXCR, one entry per CDR3 protein. Among about 700,000 distinct CDR3 sequences listed, about 32% were seen once. CDR1 and CDR2 (germline): SGHAT, FQNNGV. Trimming pared 5 bases from V and 1 base from J, leaving 12 bases between. The CDR3 is made up of 16 amino acids. The sequenced sample was blood. The gene calls are TRBV11-2 and TRBJ1-6, with D possibly being TRBD1 (6 bases). This receptor was obtained from a woman over 75 in good health. CDR3 DNA sequence: TGTGCCAGCAGCATTCGACAGGATTCCTATAATTCACCCCTCCACTTT. It is translated as CASSIRQDSYNSPLHF.